This entry concerns a single T cell receptor (beta chain). Its antigen is not known. These data belong to a study of graft-versus-host responses after intestinal transplantation. Study summary: The study gave all recipients anti-thymocyte globulin induction, then tacrolimus and steroids for approximately three years.

This CDR3 has 14 residues. Germline CDR1 and CDR2: SGHRS and YFSETQ. With 4 bases clipped from V and 1 base from J, the junction kept 2 bases outside the gene matches. TCRdb's copy holds only in-frame clones and misses some; the assay was immunoSEQ multiplex PCR. The sample has 90,000 to 100,000 clones, more than 70% seen once. The study's findings and limits: When patients had graft-donor T cell macrochimerism, their allografts held high graft-versus-host to host-versus-graft clonal ratios. GvH clones detected in recipient marrow included some appearing first in ileum or blood.

The receptor comes from a human patient who received an intestinal transplant, so some T cells may come from the graft donor. Sample: PBMCs, taken 255 days after intestinal transplant. This chain joins TRBV5-1 and TRBJ1-1, with TRBD1 matching over 9 bases. CDR3 residues: CASSGTGTNTEAFF. The CDR3 DNA sequence: TGCGCCAGCAGCGGGACAGGGACGAACACTGAAGCTTTCTTT. Full variable domain (remainder filled in from reference TRBV5-1 and TRBJ1-1): KAGVTQTPRYLIKTRGQQVTLSCSPISGHRSVSWYQQTPGQGLQFLFEYFSETQRNKGNFPGRFSGRQFSNSRSEMNVSTLELGDSALYLCASSGTGTNTEAFFGQGTRLTVV.